Listed below are T cell receptor beta chains from one sample, sequenced in a study of T cell responses to AZD1222 COVID-19 vaccine. TCRdb's table, derived via immunoSEQ multiplex PCR, lists solely in-frame clones and lacks some. The table has about 110,000 clones, about 87% seen once; the top ten hold 4% to 5.5%. Sequenced material: peripheral blood, taken 28 days after the second AZD1222 dose. The receptors come from an adult who received the AZD1222 COVID-19 vaccine. Each CDR3 is given with its conserved first and last residue. A D gene is named only where the DNA matches it firmly. Clone size is not always given. Where it is, it says once, few, many or a class for expanded clones.

J gene	V gene	D gene	clone size	CDR3 protein	CDR3 DNA
TRBJ1-2	TRBV14	.	.	CASSYQDGPGHGYTF	TGTGCCAGCAGCTACCAAGATGGGCCAGGACATGGCTACACCTTC
TRBJ2-2	TRBV7-3	TRBD2	.	CASSLNGGWNTGELFF	TGTGCCAGCAGCTTAAACGGGGGGTGGAACACCGGGGAGCTGTTTTTT
TRBJ1-4	TRBV5-3	.	.	CARSLAACELFF	TGTGCCAGAAGCTTGGCGGCCTGCGAACTGTTTTTT
TRBJ1-1	TRBV18	.	.	CASSPLKETEAFF	TGTGCCAGCTCACCATTGAAGGAAACTGAAGCTTTCTTT
TRBJ2-7	TRBV5-1	.	.	CASSLVSRGAQVYEQYF	TGCGCCAGCAGCTTGGTTTCTCGGGGGGCGCAGGTCTACGAGCAGTACTTC
TRBJ2-2	TRBV19	.	.	CASSIPQGLVGELFF	TGTGCCAGTAGTATACCACAGGGTTTAGTCGGGGAGCTGTTTTTT
TRBJ2-5	TRBV28	.	.	CASSLWGGGEETQYF	TGTGCCAGCAGTTTATGGGGAGGGGGAGAAGAGACCCAGTACTTC
TRBJ2-1	TRBV7-2	TRBD2	.	CASRSSEASGHEQFF	TGTGCCAGCAGATCAAGCGAGGCTAGCGGGCATGAGCAGTTCTTC
TRBJ2-7	TRBV7-2	.	.	CASSLSRANYEQYF	TGTGCCAGCAGCTTATCCCGGGCCAACTACGAGCAGTACTTC
TRBJ1-5	TRBV5-4	TRBD1	.	CASSFTGQGSIGRNQPQHF	TGTGCCAGCAGCTTTACAGGACAGGGGTCCATAGGTAGGAATCAGCCCCAGCATTTT
TRBJ2-7	TRBV6-2/TRBV6-3	TRBD2	.	CASSPQLAGGLYEQYF	TGTGCCAGCAGTCCCCAGCTTGCGGGAGGTCTGTACGAGCAGTACTTC
TRBJ2-7	TRBV7-3	TRBD1	.	CASSRDRDSYEQYF	TGTGCCAGCAGCCGGGACAGAGACTCCTACGAGCAGTACTTC
TRBJ1-6	TRBV7-2	TRBD1	.	CASSLGSGTGNSPLHF	TGTGCCAGCAGCTTAGGCTCCGGGACAGGGAATTCACCCCTCCACTTT
TRBJ2-1	TRBV7-7	TRBD2	.	CASSSTHSSGESSYNEQFF	TGTGCCAGCAGCTCCACTCACTCTAGCGGGGAGAGCTCCTACAATGAGCAGTTCTTC
TRBJ1-6	TRBV6-5	.	.	CASSYHAGDSPLHF	TGTGCCAGCAGTTACCACGCTGGGGACTCACCCCTCCACTTT
TRBJ1-1	TRBV5-1	.	.	CASSQSTTEAFF	TGCGCCAGCAGCCAATCGACCACTGAAGCTTTCTTT
TRBJ2-1	TRBV11-3	TRBD1	.	CASSLTTGANEQFF	TGTGCCAGCAGCTTAACGACAGGGGCAAATGAGCAGTTCTTC
TRBJ1-4	TRBV2	.	.	CASRDYRSTNEKLFF	TGTGCCAGCAGGGACTACAGGTCAACTAATGAAAAACTGTTTTTT
TRBJ2-3	TRBV7-9	.	once	CASSLGGPRSSDTQYF	TGTGCCAGCAGCTTAGGGGGGCCCCGAAGTTCAGATACGCAGTATTTT
TRBJ1-1	TRBV7-9	.	.	CASSLPGAYTEAFF	TGTGCCAGCAGCTTACCAGGAGCCTACACTGAAGCTTTCTTT
TRBJ2-7	TRBV4-2	TRBD2	.	CASSQEIDGRPSYEQYF	TGTGCCAGCAGCCAAGAAATCGACGGGAGGCCCTCCTACGAGCAGTACTTC
TRBJ2-4	TRBV15	.	.	CATSRDRDKNIQYF	TGTGCCACCAGCAGAGATCGCGACAAAAACATTCAGTACTTC
TRBJ1-5	TRBV10-3	TRBD1	.	CAISEGGQFNQPQHF	TGTGCCATCAGTGAAGGGGGACAGTTCAATCAGCCCCAGCATTTT
TRBJ1-2	TRBV19	TRBD1	.	CASSPHRDRVTGYTF	TGTGCCAGTAGTCCACACCGGGACAGGGTAACTGGCTACACCTTC
TRBJ1-1	TRBV6-5	.	.	CASIQRVQKYTEAFF	TGTGCCAGCATCCAACGTGTCCAGAAATACACTGAAGCTTTCTTT
TRBJ2-2	TRBV9	TRBD1	.	CASSPRSQGVAGELFF	TGTGCCAGCAGCCCACGGTCGCAGGGGGTTGCCGGGGAGCTGTTTTTT
TRBJ2-7	TRBV28	.	.	CASTIRGAYEQYF	TGTGCCAGCACCATCCGAGGGGCGTACGAGCAGTACTTC
TRBJ2-7	TRBV4-1	.	.	CASSQVVGGTYEQYF	TGCGCCAGCAGCCAAGTGGTGGGAGGCACCTACGAGCAGTACTTC
TRBJ1-2	TRBV7-2	.	.	CASSLIPHPSSGYTF	TGTGCCAGCAGCTTAATTCCCCATCCGTCTTCTGGCTACACCTTC
TRBJ1-2	TRBV28	.	.	CASGQQDGYTF	TGTGCCAGCGGACAACAAGACGGCTACACCTTC
TRBJ1-6	TRBV28	.	.	CASSPAAGWNSPLHF	TGTGCCAGCAGTCCTGCGGCAGGATGGAATTCACCCCTCCACTTT
TRBJ2-7	TRBV3-1/TRBV3-2	.	.	CASSQDRKTYEQYF	TGTGCCAGCAGCCAAGATCGGAAAACCTACGAGCAGTACTTC
TRBJ1-1	TRBV6-6	.	.	CASSYSMAGNTEAFF	TGTGCCAGCAGTTACTCGATGGCGGGGAACACTGAAGCTTTCTTT
TRBJ1-6	TRBV19	.	.	CASSSGVSRSPLHF	TGTGCCAGTAGTAGCGGGGTAAGCAGGTCACCCCTCCACTTT
TRBJ2-7	TRBV27	.	.	CASKFGQDTSYEQYF	TGTGCCAGCAAATTCGGCCAGGATACGTCCTACGAGCAGTACTTC
TRBJ2-5	TRBV27	TRBD2	few	CASSRQRGRETQYF	TGTGCCAGCAGTCGTCAGCGGGGGCGGGAGACCCAGTACTTC
TRBJ2-7	TRBV5-6	.	.	CASSLVVGLSYEQYF	TGTGCCAGCAGCTTGGTAGTAGGGTTGTCCTACGAGCAGTACTTC
TRBJ2-3	TRBV19	.	.	CASSGQGADTQYF	TGTGCCAGTAGTGGGCAGGGTGCAGATACGCAGTATTTT
TRBJ2-5	TRBV18	.	.	CASSRRVQETQYF	TGTGCCAGCTCACGGCGGGTGCAAGAGACCCAGTACTTC
TRBJ2-4	TRBV9	.	.	CASSVTGSKNIQYF	TGTGCCAGCAGCGTTACGGGGTCCAAAAACATTCAGTACTTC